The T cell receptor (beta chain) under discussion was sequenced for a study of blood T cell repertoires in COVID-19. The CDR3 runs 18 residues. V trimming: 1 base; J trimming: 8 bases; junction bases outside the gene matches: 13. CDR1 is ENHRY, CDR2 SYGVKD, per germline. Sequencing was performed with immunoSEQ multiplex PCR; in TCRdb, only in-frame clones are kept and a portion is missing. The sample lists about 200,000 clones, less than 90% occurring once. The sequencing sample was made of PBMCs or T cells enriched from blood (not recorded which). The chain employs TRBV10-3 and TRBJ1-6, with TRBD1 matching 8 bases. This sequence was found in a woman aged 25 to 39 who had been exposed to COVID-19. CDR3 amino acids: CAISELWPVGQGDSPLHF. CDR3 DNA: TGTGCCATCAGTGAGTTATGGCCGGTTGGACAGGGCGATTCACCCCTCCACTTT.